This TCR beta chain is drawn from a study of vaccination and CD4 T cells after COVID-19. As for the study in general: The cells in question were stimulated using overlapping spike peptides derived from SARS-CoV-2, HCoV-NL63, HCoV-OC43 and HCoV-229E.

Treatment described: roughly ten-day PBMC culture with coronavirus spike peptide pools or control peptides (ViraFEST assay). This clonotype is medium-sized within its sample. The target antigen is unknown. The Oncomine TCR Beta short-read assay generated sequence data from the DNA of cultured CD4+ T cells. TCRdb analysed the PCR reads with MiXCR anew, one entry per CDR3 protein. Of 15,000 to 25,000 distinct CDR3 sequences in the sample, approximately 38% were seen once. The CDR3 sequence is 15 residues long. Germline CDR1 and CDR2: SGHTS and YDEGEE. Trimming shortened V by 7 bases and J by 0 bases, and 11 bases separated the two germline ends.

The chain employs TRBV5-8 and TRBJ1-6, with D possibly being TRBD1 (5 bases). Specimen: cultured CD4+ T cells from blood. This receptor was taken from a human donor with COVID-19. The CDR3 loop is CASSRGVSYNSPLHF. The CDR3 bases are TGTGCCAGCTCCCGGGGGGTCTCCTATAATTCACCCCTCCACTTT.